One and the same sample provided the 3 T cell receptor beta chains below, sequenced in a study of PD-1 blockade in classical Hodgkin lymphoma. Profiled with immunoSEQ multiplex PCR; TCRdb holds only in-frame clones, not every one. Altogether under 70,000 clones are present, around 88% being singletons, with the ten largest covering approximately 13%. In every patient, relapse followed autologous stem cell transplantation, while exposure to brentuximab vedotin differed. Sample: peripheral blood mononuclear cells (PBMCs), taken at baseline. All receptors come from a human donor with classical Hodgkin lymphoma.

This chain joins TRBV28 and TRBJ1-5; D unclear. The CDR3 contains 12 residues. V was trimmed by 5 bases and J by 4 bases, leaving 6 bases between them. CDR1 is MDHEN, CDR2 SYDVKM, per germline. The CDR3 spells CASSPVNQPQHF. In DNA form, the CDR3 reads TGTGCCAGCAGTCCGGTAAATCAGCCCCAGCATTTT. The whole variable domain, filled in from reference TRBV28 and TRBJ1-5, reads DVKVTQSSRYLVKRTGEKVFLECVQDMDHENMFWYRQDPGLGLRLIYFSYDVKMKEKGDIPEGYSVSREKKERFSLILESASTNQTSMYLCASSPVNQPQHFGDGTRLSIL.

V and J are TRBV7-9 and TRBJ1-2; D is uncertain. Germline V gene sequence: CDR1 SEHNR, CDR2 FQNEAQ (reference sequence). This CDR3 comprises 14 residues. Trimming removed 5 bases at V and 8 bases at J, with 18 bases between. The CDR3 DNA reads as TGTGCCAGCAGCCTCCGATATGACATCCCAGGCTACACCTTC. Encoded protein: CASSLRYDIPGYTF.

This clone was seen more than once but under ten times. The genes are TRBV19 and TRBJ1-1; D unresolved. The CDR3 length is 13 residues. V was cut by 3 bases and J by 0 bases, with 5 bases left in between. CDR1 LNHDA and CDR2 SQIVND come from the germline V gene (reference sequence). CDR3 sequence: CASSIRMNTEAFF. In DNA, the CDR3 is TGTGCCAGTAGTATTCGTATGAACACTGAAGCTTTCTTT.